This T cell receptor (beta chain) was captured in a study of control samples from healthy donors and cancer patients. The protocol was immunoSEQ multiplex PCR, while the TCRdb copy is restricted to in-frame clones and leaves out a portion. The sample consists of about 180,000 clones, 75% to 95% of them appearing once. CDR1 and CDR2 from the germline V gene are WSHSY and SAAADI. The CDR3 extends over 14 amino acids. The ends were cut back, 5 bases at V and 5 bases at J, with 12 bases in the middle. This receptor was taken from a woman in her 40s in good health. The sample was blood. V is TRBV10-2 and J is TRBJ2-2, with D possibly matching TRBD2 (6 bases). The CDR3 bases are TGCGCCAGCAGTCCGGGACTCCAAACCGGGGAGCTGTTTTTT. Its translation: CASSPGLQTGELFF.